This T cell receptor (beta chain) was profiled in a study of T-cell reconstitution after alpha-beta-depleted transplantation in children. The CDR3 is 13 amino acids. The V segment lost 4 bases and the J segment 4 bases; nucleotides outside the gene matches: 2. Germline loops: CDR1 SGHTA, CDR2 FQGTGA. Study-wide results and caveats: After transplant, high TCRbeta diversity at day 60 in some patients arose from surviving recipient T cells and thymic progenitors. Where alpha-beta T cells came from about two months after transplant was reportedly several hundred expanded graft clones. It was newly produced T cells that mostly accounted for T-cell counts and diversity one year after transplant.

Preparation of the TCRbeta library used unique molecular identifiers. TCRdb independently ran MiXCR on the PCR reads; one entry per CDR3 protein. The data show 300,000 or so distinct CDR3 sequences, 23% seen once. In its sample, this clonotype was seen many times. Its target is unknown. Sequencing used PBMCs, mostly from graft donor cells, obtained 180 days after TCRalphabeta/CD19-depleted stem cell transplant. The gene calls are TRBV7-3 and TRBJ2-7; the match to TRBD2 covers 9 bases. The TCR sequence derives from a male patient between 5 and 17 years old who had a stem cell transplant for acute lymphoblastic leukemia, so the T cells may come from the graft donor. The CDR3 coding sequence is TGTGCCAGCAGCTATAGCGGGAGTTACGAGCAGTACTTC. This translates into CASSYSGSYEQYF.